Presented here are 32 T cell receptor beta chains from one specimen sequenced in a study of blood T cell repertoires in COVID-19. Clones were sequenced by immunoSEQ multiplex PCR, and TCRdb holds only the in-frame ones, with some missing. The repertoire holds approximately 220,000 clones, with 70% to 90% as singletons. The sample comprised peripheral blood. Source of these receptors: a man aged 45-65 years with acute or convalescent COVID-19.

V gene TRBV25-1 combines with J gene TRBJ2-1; D gene ambiguous. The length of the CDR3 is 17 residues. Between the trimmed V and J ends, which lost 1 base and 1 base, there was a span of 14 bases. Germline values: CDR1 MGHDK, CDR2 SYGVNS. CDR3 protein: CASSELGPSPSYNEQFF. The CDR3 coding sequence is TGTGCCAGCAGTGAATTGGGCCCCAGCCCATCCTACAATGAGCAGTTCTTC.

The gene calls are TRBV6-5 and TRBJ1-3; TRBD1 aligns across 7 bases. The length of the CDR3 is 15 residues. CDR1 is MNHEY, CDR2 SVGAGI, per germline. Trimming at V came to 0 bases and at J to 9 bases, leaving 8 bases not matched to a gene. CDR3 in amino acids: CASSYSRTGQGTIYF. CDR3 DNA sequence: TGTGCCAGCAGTTACTCGCGGACAGGCCAGGGCACCATATATTTT.

The chain employs TRBV5-4 and TRBJ1-1; D is ambiguous. Trimming took off 4 bases at V and 4 bases at J, with 14 bases between the two ends. From germline, CDR1 is SGHNT and CDR2 YYREEE (reference sequence). This CDR3 comprises 14 residues. CDR3 residues: CASSRDPGSTEAFF. CDR3 nucleotide sequence: TGTGCCAGCAGCCGCGACCCGGGTAGCACTGAAGCTTTCTTT.

V is TRBV6-5 and J is TRBJ1-2, with a possible D match to TRBD1 (5 bases). The CDR3 consists of 13 residues. Germline CDR1 and CDR2: MNHEY and SVGAGI. With 7 bases removed from V and 6 bases from J, the gap between germline ends came to 15 bases. The chain's CDR3 is CASTRQGGNGYTF. Here the CDR3 DNA reads TGTGCCAGCACCCGGCAGGGAGGGAATGGCTACACCTTC.

This clone showed up just a few times. V gene TRBV27 combines with J gene TRBJ1-2, with a tentative D call TRBD1 (6 bases). Germline V gene sequence: CDR1 MNHEY, CDR2 SMNVEV (reference sequence). The CDR3 length is 14 residues. The germline V and J ends were trimmed by 5 bases and 4 bases, with 14 bases remaining between them. CDR3 nucleotides: TGTGCCAGCAGTCCCGGAGCAGGGGCCTATGGCTACACCTTC. Amino acids: CASSPGAGAYGYTF.

The rearrangement uses TRBV3-1 (or the pseudogene TRBV3-2) and TRBJ1-2, with TRBD1 as a possible D gene (5 bases). Per germline, CDR1 LGHDT and CDR2 YNNKEL (reference sequence). The CDR3 runs to 15 residues. With 1 base removed from V and 8 bases from J, the gap between germline ends came to 17 bases. This CDR3 reads CASSQAPTGDGGYTF. CDR3 DNA: TGTGCCAGCAGCCAAGCGCCGACGGGGGACGGCGGCTACACCTTC.

This sequence joins TRBV4-2 and TRBJ1-2, with TRBD1 as a possible D gene (5 bases). Trimming stripped 1 base from V and 4 bases from J, with 19 bases between. CDR1 LGHNA and CDR2 YNFKEQ come from the germline V gene. The CDR3 length is 17 residues. CDR3 coding DNA: TGTGCCAGCAGCCAAGGCCCGCCAACAGGCCTTGTCTATGGCTACACCTTC. This sequence encodes CASSQGPPTGLVYGYTF.

The chain links TRBV18 to TRBJ2-7; 7 positions agree with TRBD2. After removal of 5 bases from V and 4 bases from J, the junction contained 2 bases not matched to a gene. The CDR3 runs to 12 residues. Germline-derived CDR1 and CDR2 are KGHSH and LQKENI. The CDR3 here is CASSAGVYEQYF. DNA of the CDR3: TGTGCCAGCTCAGCGGGGGTTTACGAGCAGTACTTC.

The J gene is TRBJ1-2, the V gene TRBV19; TRBD1 aligns across 7 bases. With 8 bases clipped from V and 2 bases from J, the junction kept 11 bases outside the gene matches. The germline V gene has CDR1 LNHDA and CDR2 SQIVND (reference sequence). This CDR3 has 15 residues. CDR3 sequence: CASSTQGGPNYGYTF. In nucleotides, the CDR3 is TGTGCCAGTTCTACCCAGGGGGGCCCCAACTATGGCTACACCTTC.

The gene calls are TRBV27 and TRBJ2-7; no definite D call. Trimming removed 3 bases from V and 5 bases from J, with 17 bases in between. CDR1 is MNHEY, CDR2 SMNVEV, per germline (reference sequence). This CDR3 has 15 residues. CDR3: CASSFRAPSRDEQYF. CDR3 DNA: TGTGCCAGCAGTTTTCGTGCACCCTCCCGAGACGAGCAGTACTTC.

The chain employs TRBV18 and TRBJ1-4; a possible D gene is TRBD1 (6 bases). Germline values: CDR1 KGHSH, CDR2 LQKENI. V dropped 3 bases and J dropped 5 bases, with 10 bases sitting between them. The CDR3 runs to 14 residues. The DNA for the CDR3 is TGTGCCAGCTCACCTGACAGGAGAAATGAAAAACTGTTTTTT. The encoded protein is CASSPDRRNEKLFF.

This sequence joins TRBV4-1 and TRBJ1-2; D gene ambiguous. The CDR3 runs to 15 residues. The ends were cut back, 1 base at V and 0 bases at J, with 9 bases in the middle. In germline, CDR1 is MGHRA, CDR2 YSYEKL. CDR3: CASSQGPTANYGYTF. DNA of the CDR3: TGCGCCAGCAGCCAAGGCCCCACTGCTAACTATGGCTACACCTTC.

The chain carries TRBV7-9 and TRBJ2-5; 7 bases agree with TRBD1. The CDR3 spans 16 residues. The V and J ends lost 5 bases and 1 base, in that order; junction bases with no gene match: 10. CDR1 is SEHNR and CDR2 is FQNEAQ in the germline V gene (reference sequence). The DNA of the CDR3 is TGTGCCAGCAGCACCCGACAGGGTGGCGGCCAAGAGACCCAGTACTTC. This codes for CASSTRQGGGQETQYF.

This chain links TRBV6-5 with TRBJ2-5, with 13 bases identical to TRBD2. V lost 0 bases, J lost 5 bases, and 3 bases stayed unmatched. The germline CDR1 and CDR2 sequences are MNHEY and SVGAGI. The CDR3 consists of 16 residues. The CDR3 nucleotides read TGTGCCAGCAGTTACTCACTAGCGGGGGGGCGCGAGACCCAGTACTTC. Its translation: CASSYSLAGGRETQYF.

The V gene is TRBV30, the J gene TRBJ1-6; D not certain. V was pared by 4 bases and J by 2 bases, with 6 bases between. The CDR3 is 13 amino acids. Germline assignment: CDR1 GTSNPN and CDR2 SVGIG (reference sequence). The CDR3 coding sequence is TGTGCCTGGACCCCTCCCTATAATTCACCCCTCCACTTT. Translating gives CAWTPPYNSPLHF. Using reference TRBV30 and TRBJ1-6 for the parts outside the CDR3, the full variable domain is SQTIHQWPATLVQPVGSPLSLECTVEGTSNPNLYWYRQAAGRGLQLLFYSVGIGQISSEVPQNLSASRPQDRQFILSSKKLLLSDSGFYLCAWTPPYNSPLHFGNGTRLTVT.

This chain uses TRBV11-2 with TRBJ2-5, with D hard to call. Germline CDR1 is SGHAT and CDR2 is FQNNGV. Trimming stripped 5 bases from V and 2 bases from J, with 9 bases between. The CDR3 is made up of 13 amino acids. As DNA, the CDR3 is TGTGCCAGCAGCCCGAGATGGCAAGAGACCCAGTACTTC. Protein product: CASSPRWQETQYF. The entire variable domain, with the rest obtained from reference TRBV11-2 and TRBJ2-5, is as follows: EAGVAQSPRYKIIEKRQSVAFWCNPISGHATLYWYQQILGQGPKLLIQFQNNGVVDDSQLPKDRFSAERLKGVDSTLKIQPAKLEDSAVYLCASSPRWQETQYFGPGTRLLVL.

J is TRBJ2-1 and V is TRBV7-3; TRBD1 aligns across 8 bases. The CDR3 sequence is 15 residues long. With V trimmed by 2 bases and J by 8 bases, 8 bases remained unmatched. Germline V gene sequence: CDR1 SGHTA, CDR2 FQGTGA. CDR3 in amino acids: CASSLGQGDLYEQFF. CDR3 DNA sequence: TGTGCCAGCAGCTTAGGACAGGGTGATCTGTATGAGCAGTTCTTC.

The V and J genes are TRBV25-1 and TRBJ2-5; 7 bases map to TRBD1. J was trimmed by 3 bases and V by 6 bases; bases with no gene match: 7. The CDR3 has 14 amino acids. In germline, CDR1 is MGHDK, CDR2 SYGVNS. The CDR3, as DNA: TGTGCCAGCAGCCCGGACAGGTGGAAAGAGACCCAGTACTTC. Its protein is CASSPDRWKETQYF.

V gene TRBV12-3 or TRBV12-4 combines with J gene TRBJ1-2, with D perhaps matching TRBD1 (6 bases). Trimming left V 5 bases short and J 7 bases short, with 11 bases between. CDR3 length: 12 residues. The chain's CDR3 is CASSTQGPGYTF. CDR3 in DNA: TGTGCCAGCAGTACTCAGGGGCCTGGCTACACCTTC.

CDR3 DNA sequence: TGCGCCAGCAGCCCGCCGAGAAGCTCCTACAATGAGCAGTTCTTC. It translates to CASSPPRSSYNEQFF. The chain uses TRBV5-1 and TRBJ2-1; D not resolved. Germline CDR1 reads SGHRS; CDR2 reads YFSETQ. V was shortened by 4 bases and J by 0 bases, with 11 bases between the two germline ends. The CDR3 is made up of 15 amino acids.

The rearrangement joins TRBV28 to TRBJ2-4; maybe TRBD1 (6 bases). Germline values: CDR1 MDHEN, CDR2 SYDVKM. V lost 3 bases and J lost 9, with 18 bases in between. The CDR3 runs to 15 residues. Written as DNA, the CDR3 is TGTGCCAGCAGTTTCGGTGGGGGCGAAGTGGGCATTCAGTACTTC. This encodes CASSFGGGEVGIQYF.

This clone was seen a single time. The chain recombines TRBV19 with TRBJ1-5; TRBD1 matches 9 bases. CDR3 length: 16 amino acids. Germline V gene data show CDR1 as LNHDA and CDR2 as SQIVND (reference sequence). Losses at the gene ends were 5 bases for V and 4 bases for J; bases not matched to a gene: 9. In DNA, the CDR3 is TGTGCCAGTAGTGCAGTGGGACAGGGTAGGAATCAGCCCCAGCATTTT. Protein sequence: CASSAVGQGRNQPQHF.

This rearrangement joins TRBV6-5 to TRBJ2-4; tentatively, D is TRBD1 (5 bases). V dropped 0 bases and J dropped 11 bases, with 11 bases sitting between them. There are 13 residues in the CDR3. The germline CDR1 and CDR2 sequences are MNHEY and SVGAGI. The CDR3 DNA follows: TGTGCCAGCAGTTACTCAACAGGCTCTCTTCAGTACTTC. It encodes CASSYSTGSLQYF.

The chain recombines TRBV11-2 with TRBJ1-6, with D uncertain. The CDR3 is 17 residues long. V was trimmed by 9 bases and J by 0 bases, leaving 18 bases between them. CDR1 SGHAT and CDR2 FQNNGV come from the germline V gene. The chain's CDR3 is CASGPPTRSSYNSPLHF. CDR3 sequence (DNA): TGTGCCAGTGGACCCCCTACTAGGAGCTCCTATAATTCACCCCTCCACTTT.

The chain carries TRBV10-2 and TRBJ1-2, with D possibly being TRBD1 (5 bases). V lost 4 bases and J 6 bases, leaving 15 bases between the germline ends. This CDR3 comprises 14 residues. CDR1 and CDR2 (germline): WSHSY, SAAADI. The CDR3 DNA reads as TGCGCCAGCAGTGGGTGGGTCGGGACTAATGGCTACACCTTC. Its protein is CASSGWVGTNGYTF.

The chain joins TRBV5-8 to TRBJ2-7, with TRBD1 identical over 9 bases. In germline, CDR1 is SGHTS, CDR2 YDEGEE. V lost 4 bases and J lost 6; bases outside the gene matches: 11. This CDR3 is built from 15 residues. The CDR3 spells CASSPGTGRAGEQYF. The CDR3 DNA is TGTGCCAGCAGCCCTGGGACAGGGAGAGCGGGCGAGCAGTACTTC.

This chain uses TRBV19 with TRBJ1-6, with TRBD1 matching 8 bases. V lost 5 bases, J lost 6 bases, and 6 bases stayed unmatched. Germline V lookup: CDR1 LNHDA, CDR2 SQIVND (reference sequence). CDR3 length equals 15 residues. CDR3 sequence reads: CASSAGDRTNSPLHF. DNA for the CDR3: TGTGCCAGTAGTGCCGGGGACAGGACTAATTCACCCCTCCACTTT.

The chain carries TRBV7-6 and TRBJ1-5, with a tentative D call TRBD1 (5 bases). V shed 5 bases and J shed 0 bases, with 5 bases lying between them. Germline V gives CDR1 SGHVS, CDR2 FNYEAQ. This CDR3 has 13 residues. Written as DNA, the CDR3 is TGTGCCAGCAGCACAGGTAGCAATCAGCCCCAGCATTTT. Its translation: CASSTGSNQPQHF.

The V call is TRBV4-1, the J call TRBJ1-4; D is ambiguous. The ends were cut back, 1 base at V and 0 bases at J, with 9 bases in the middle. This CDR3 contains 16 residues. The germline gives CDR1 MGHRA, CDR2 YSYEKL. CDR3 region: CASSQGGSATNEKLFF. Here the CDR3 DNA reads TGCGCCAGCAGCCAAGGAGGGAGTGCAACTAATGAAAAACTGTTTTTT.

The chain combines TRBV6-5 with TRBJ1-4; no definite D call. CDR1 and CDR2 (germline): MNHEY, SVGAGI. V lost 6 bases to trimming and J lost 1 base, with 12 bases between them. The CDR3 is made up of 15 amino acids. CDR3 in amino acids: CASRGRLETNEKLFF. The DNA of the CDR3 is TGTGCCAGCAGGGGCAGGTTGGAAACTAATGAAAAACTGTTTTTT.

The rearrangement uses TRBV19 and TRBJ2-2, with D perhaps TRBD1 (6 bases). CDR3 size: 15 residues. The germline V gene has CDR1 LNHDA and CDR2 SQIVND (reference sequence). Trimming left V 10 bases short and J 2 bases short, with 17 bases between. CDR3 in amino acids: CATLGTGTNTGELFF. The CDR3 region has the DNA TGTGCCACCCTAGGAACAGGGACAAACACCGGGGAGCTGTTTTTT.

The rearrangement uses TRBV5-6 and TRBJ1-2; 8 bases fit TRBD1. Germline CDR1 and CDR2: SGHDT and YYEEEE. The junction had 11 bases not matched to a gene; V was cut back by 0 bases and J by 4 bases. The CDR3 extends over 17 amino acids. The CDR3 nucleotides are TGTGCCAGCAGCTTGGGGGCAGGGGGCAACCTAGGCTATGGCTACACCTTC. Amino acids: CASSLGAGGNLGYGYTF.